The sequence of this T cell receptor beta chain was determined in a study of cytotoxic CD8 clonotypes in ibrutinib-treated CLL. Overall study context: After a median roughly twelve months on treatment (6 to 36), response samples were drawn.

The CDR3 runs 12 residues. The V gene end was trimmed by 5 bases and the J gene end by 13 bases; junction bases not matched to a gene: 7. CDR1 is MNHEY, CDR2 SMNVEV, per germline (reference sequence). The protocol was immunoSEQ multiplex PCR, while the TCRdb copy is restricted to in-frame clones and leaves out a portion. The profile shows around 130,000 clones, under 90% of them singletons. The origin of this receptor is a human donor with chronic lymphocytic leukemia. Sample: PBMCs, taken after 24 months of ibrutinib treatment. The rearrangement joins TRBV27 to TRBJ2-1, with 8 bases identical to TRBD1. The chain's CDR3 is CASSLRQGFQFF. The CDR3 DNA sequence: TGTGCCAGCAGTCTCAGACAGGGGTTTCAGTTCTTC.